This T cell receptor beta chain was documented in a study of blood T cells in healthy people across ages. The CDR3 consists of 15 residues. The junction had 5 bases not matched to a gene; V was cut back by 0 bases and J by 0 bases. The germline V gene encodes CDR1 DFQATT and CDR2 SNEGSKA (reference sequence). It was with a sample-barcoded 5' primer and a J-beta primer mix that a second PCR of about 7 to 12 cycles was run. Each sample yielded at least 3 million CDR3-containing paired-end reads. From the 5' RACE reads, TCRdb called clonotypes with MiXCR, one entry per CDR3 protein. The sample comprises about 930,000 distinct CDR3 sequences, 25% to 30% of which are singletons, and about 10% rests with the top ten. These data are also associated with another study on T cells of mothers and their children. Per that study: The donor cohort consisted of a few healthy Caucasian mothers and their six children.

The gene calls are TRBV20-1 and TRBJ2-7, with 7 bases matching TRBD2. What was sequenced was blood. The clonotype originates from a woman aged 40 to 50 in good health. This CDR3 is CSARDPSGSSYEQYF. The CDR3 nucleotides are TGCAGTGCTAGAGATCCTAGCGGCAGCTCCTACGAGCAGTACTTC.